This T cell receptor beta chain came from a study of blood T cell repertoires in COVID-19. Across the study: Sites across the United States, Italy and Spain contributed samples from acute and convalescent COVID-19. The cDNA or gDNA used as material had been derived from T cells, B-cell-depleted T cells, or PBMCs.

The CDR3 contains 15 residues. CDR1 is ENHRY, CDR2 SYGVKD, per germline. The V end was cut by 0 bases, the J end by 1 base, with 7 bases between. Libraries were prepared by immunoSEQ multiplex PCR; TCRdb keeps only in-frame clonotypes and omits some of them. The table has approximately 24,000 clones, around 90% seen once. This clone was detected only once. The clonotype originates from a man aged 65-85 years with acute or convalescent COVID-19. Sequences were obtained from peripheral blood. The chain recombines TRBV10-3 with TRBJ1-5; a possible D gene is TRBD1 (6 bases). CDR3 loop: CAISESGQSNQPQHF. DNA for the CDR3: TGTGCCATCAGTGAGTCAGGACAGAGCAATCAGCCCCAGCATTTT.